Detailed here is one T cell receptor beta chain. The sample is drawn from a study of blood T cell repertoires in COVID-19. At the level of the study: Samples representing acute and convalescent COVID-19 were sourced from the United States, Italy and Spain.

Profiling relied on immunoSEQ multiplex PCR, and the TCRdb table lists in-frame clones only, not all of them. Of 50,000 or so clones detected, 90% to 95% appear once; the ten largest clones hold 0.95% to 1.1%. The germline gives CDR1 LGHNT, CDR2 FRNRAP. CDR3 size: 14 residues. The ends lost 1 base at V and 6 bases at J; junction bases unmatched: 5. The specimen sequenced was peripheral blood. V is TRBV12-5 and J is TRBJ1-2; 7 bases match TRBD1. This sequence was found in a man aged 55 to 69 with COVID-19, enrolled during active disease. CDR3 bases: TGTGCTAGTGGTTTGGACGACAGGGTGGATGGCTACACCTTC. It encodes CASGLDDRVDGYTF.